These T cell receptor beta chains were read from a single sample in a study of T cell responses to AZD1222 COVID-19 vaccine. Here immunoSEQ multiplex PCR was the method, and the copy in TCRdb shows in-frame clones only, minus some. The sample holds 100,000 to 120,000 clones, approximately 90% seen once. Sample: peripheral blood, taken on day 0 of AZD1222 vaccination. The receptor source for this set is an adult in good health. Each CDR3 is given with its conserved first and last residue. The D gene is left open where the match is weak. A clone size is listed for some rows: how often the clone was seen (once, few, many), or a class if it is expanded.

TRBV7-8,TRBD2,TRBJ2-7,.,CASSPGGGEYSSYEQYF,TGTGCCAGCAGTCCCGGTGGGGGGGAATACTCCTCCTACGAGCAGTACTTC
TRBV10-3,TRBD1,TRBJ1-6,.,CAISGNPGQENSPLHF,TGTGCCATCAGTGGTAACCCGGGACAGGAGAATTCACCCCTCCACTTT
TRBV28,TRBD2,TRBJ2-5,.,CASSLRGRVDF,TGTGCCAGCAGTTTAAGAGGGAGGGTTGACTTC
TRBV7-3,.,TRBJ1-5,.,CASSSEAGADQPQHF,TGTGCCAGCAGTTCTGAGGCGGGGGCCGATCAGCCCCAGCATTTT
TRBV6-5,TRBD1,TRBJ2-7,few,CASRDRAAYEQYF,TGTGCCAGCAGGGACAGGGCCGCCTACGAGCAGTACTTC
TRBV4-3,.,TRBJ2-3,.,CASSQTQTADTQYF,TGCGCCAGCAGCCAGACACAAACCGCAGATACGCAGTATTTT
TRBV12-3/TRBV12-4,.,TRBJ1-3,few,CASRGAAGNTIYF,TGTGCCAGCAGGGGGGCCGCTGGAAACACCATATATTTT
TRBV18,.,TRBJ2-2,once,CASSVFGGGTGELFF,TGTGCCAGCTCAGTCTTCGGTGGAGGCACCGGGGAGCTGTTTTTT
TRBV28,.,TRBJ1-5,.,CASGPPRPQHF,TGTGCCAGCGGGCCGCCGCGGCCCCAGCATTTT
TRBV7-3,.,TRBJ2-7,.,CASSLGQNHHEQYF,TGTGCCAGCAGCTTAGGGCAGAATCACCACGAGCAGTACTTC
TRBV12-3/TRBV12-4,TRBD1,TRBJ2-2,.,CASTPTGAGELFF,TGTGCCAGCACCCCGACAGGGGCCGGGGAGCTGTTTTTT
TRBV14,.,TRBJ2-7,.,CASSSRRGSYEQYF,TGTGCCAGCAGTTCGAGGCGGGGATCCTACGAGCAGTACTTC
TRBV7-6,TRBD2,TRBJ2-2,.,CASSLSAGPNTGELFF,TGTGCCAGCAGCTTATCAGCGGGGCCTAACACCGGGGAGCTGTTTTTT
TRBV12-3/TRBV12-4,.,TRBJ2-7,.,CASSPPFSEQYF,TGTGCCAGCAGTCCCCCTTTCAGCGAGCAGTACTTC
TRBV28,.,TRBJ2-6,.,CASSLPFGPVSGANVLTF,TGTGCCAGCAGTTTACCCTTCGGACCGGTCTCTGGGGCCAACGTCCTGACTTTC
TRBV2,TRBD1,TRBJ2-7,.,CASSGSGTGTYEQYF,TGTGCCAGCAGCGGCTCCGGGACAGGTACCTACGAGCAGTACTTC
TRBV5-1,.,TRBJ2-7,.,CASKYLGTYEQYF,TGCGCCAGCAAGTATCTGGGGACCTACGAGCAGTACTTC
TRBV2,TRBD1,TRBJ1-2,.,CASSGRQGIYGYTF,TGTGCCAGCAGTGGAAGACAGGGTATCTATGGCTACACCTTC
TRBV28,TRBD2,TRBJ2-1,.,CASRTPSGGYNEQFF,TGTGCCAGCAGAACACCTAGCGGGGGGTACAATGAGCAGTTCTTC
TRBV28,.,TRBJ1-4,.,CASSSTDSFYEKLFF,TGTGCCAGCAGTTCGACTGACAGTTTCTATGAAAAACTGTTTTTT
TRBV7-3,.,TRBJ1-3,.,CASSLRGTSSGNTIYF,TGTGCCAGCAGCTTAAGGGGCACAAGCTCTGGAAACACCATATATTTT
TRBV5-4,.,TRBJ2-4,.,CASSLGGGGGQNIQYF,TGTGCCAGCAGCTTGGGGGGGGGAGGGGGCCAAAACATTCAGTACTTC
TRBV4-1,.,TRBJ1-3,once,CASSQGPVNTIYF,TGCGCCAGCAGCCAAGGACCAGTAAACACCATATATTTT
TRBV5-1,TRBD2,TRBJ2-1,.,CASSLLSGGAEDEQFF,TGCGCCAGCAGCTTGCTCAGCGGGGGGGCCGAGGATGAGCAGTTCTTC
TRBV6-2/TRBV6-3,.,TRBJ2-4,.,CASSFQGSDGYIQYF,TGTGCCAGCAGTTTCCAAGGCAGTGATGGTTACATTCAGTACTTC
TRBV13,TRBD1,TRBJ1-2,.,CASSHGQGLGYGYTF,TGTGCCAGCAGCCATGGACAGGGTTTGGGCTATGGCTACACCTTC
TRBV29-1,TRBD2,TRBJ2-1,.,CSVEGGLAHYNEQFF,TGCAGCGTTGAAGGGGGACTAGCCCACTACAATGAGCAGTTCTTC
TRBV28,TRBD2,TRBJ2-7,few,CASSLGSSGRALGEQYF,TGTGCCAGCAGTTTGGGGTCTAGCGGGAGGGCCTTAGGCGAGCAGTACTTC
TRBV19,TRBD1,TRBJ1-5,.,CASSPPLQGGWHF,TGTGCCAGTAGTCCTCCTTTACAGGGGGGATGGCATTTT
TRBV6-2/TRBV6-3,.,TRBJ2-3,.,CASSPLRTGTDTQYF,TGTGCCAGCAGTCCACTCAGGACTGGCACAGATACGCAGTATTTT
TRBV7-6,TRBD2,TRBJ2-3,.,CASSLASGGGTDTQYF,TGTGCCAGCAGCTTGGCTAGCGGGGGGGGCACAGATACGCAGTATTTT
TRBV7-2,TRBD2,TRBJ2-1,.,CASSSTRRRSGTYNEQFF,TGTGCCAGCAGCTCCACGAGACGGCGTAGCGGGACCTACAATGAGCAGTTCTTC
TRBV19,.,TRBJ1-1,.,CASSIGGPLNTEAFF,TGTGCCAGTAGTATAGGCGGACCGCTGAACACTGAAGCTTTCTTT
TRBV27,.,TRBJ1-1,once,CASSYSRGGYTEAFF,TGTGCCAGCAGTTATAGTCGAGGAGGTTACACTGAAGCTTTCTTT
TRBV9,.,TRBJ1-3,.,CASSPAARSSGNTIYF,TGTGCCAGCAGCCCCGCCGCCCGGAGCTCTGGAAACACCATATATTTT
TRBV29-1,.,TRBJ1-2,.,CSVTGTTNYGYTF,TGCAGCGTTACCGGGACAACTAACTATGGCTACACCTTC
TRBV6-5,.,TRBJ2-1,.,CASGLSTGEQFF,TGTGCCAGCGGCCTATCCACGGGTGAGCAGTTCTTC
TRBV4-1,TRBD1,TRBJ1-1,.,CASSPRTGALDTEAFF,TGCGCCAGCAGCCCCCGGACAGGGGCGCTAGACACTGAAGCTTTCTTT
TRBV2,.,TRBJ1-4,once,CASSAQGGTNEKLFF,TGTGCCAGCAGCGCCCAGGGAGGTACTAATGAAAAACTGTTTTTT
TRBV2,.,TRBJ1-1,.,CASRSKSGVDTEAFF,TGTGCCAGCAGATCAAAGTCGGGGGTAGACACTGAAGCTTTCTTT
TRBV7-8,.,TRBJ2-5,once,CASSFETQYF,TGTGCCAGCAGCTTTGAGACCCAGTACTTC
TRBV18,.,TRBJ2-5,.,CASSPPGAETQYF,TGTGCCAGCTCACCACCTGGGGCAGAGACCCAGTACTTC
TRBV5-1,.,TRBJ2-7,.,CASSRTDLSYEQYF,TGCGCCAGCAGCCGGACCGACTTATCCTACGAGCAGTACTTC
TRBV29-1,TRBD1,TRBJ1-1,.,CSVVSRDRNTEAFF,TGCAGCGTCGTATCTAGGGACAGGAACACTGAAGCTTTCTTT
TRBV19,.,TRBJ2-7,.,CASSTQPGGEQYF,TGTGCCAGTAGTACTCAACCTGGGGGCGAGCAGTACTTC
TRBV7-2,.,TRBJ2-3,.,CASSGYRERGTDTQYF,TGTGCCAGCAGCGGATACAGGGAGAGAGGAACAGATACGCAGTATTTT
TRBV18,TRBD2,TRBJ2-7,.,CASSPESGRINEQYF,TGTGCCAGCTCACCAGAGAGCGGGAGGATCAACGAGCAGTACTTC
TRBV28,.,TRBJ2-6,.,CASSGSSAPRANVLTF,TGTGCCAGCAGTGGCTCTAGCGCCCCCCGAGCCAACGTCCTGACTTTC
TRBV3-1/TRBV3-2,TRBD2,TRBJ2-7,.,CASSLEGGPHEQYF,TGTGCCAGCAGCCTCGAGGGAGGGCCTCACGAGCAGTACTTC
TRBV3-1/TRBV3-2,.,TRBJ1-2,.,CASRRDSSIYGYTF,TGTGCCAGCAGACGCGACAGCTCAATTTATGGCTACACCTTC
TRBV19,TRBD1,TRBJ1-4,.,CASSMNSRTGMLVGEKLFF,TGTGCCAGTAGTATGAATAGCAGGACAGGGATGTTGGTTGGTGAAAAACTGTTTTTT
TRBV7-2,.,TRBJ2-7,few,CASSLVQGESEQYF,TGTGCCAGCAGCTTAGTGCAGGGTGAGAGCGAGCAGTACTTC
TRBV27,TRBD2,TRBJ2-1,once,CASSRLLAENNEQFF,TGTGCCAGCAGCCGCTTGCTAGCGGAGAACAATGAGCAGTTCTTC
TRBV4-3,.,TRBJ2-7,.,CASSQDVATPYEQYF,TGCGCCAGCAGCCAAGATGTCGCCACCCCCTACGAGCAGTACTTC
TRBV7-2,.,TRBJ2-1,.,CASSLNPYNEQFF,TGTGCCAGCAGCCTGAATCCCTACAATGAGCAGTTCTTC
TRBV30,.,TRBJ2-2,.,CAWSGLPTGELFF,TGTGCCTGGAGTGGGCTCCCGACCGGGGAGCTGTTTTTT
TRBV30,TRBD1,TRBJ1-2,.,CAWTPTGTYGYTF,TGTGCCTGGACCCCGACAGGGACCTATGGCTACACCTTC
TRBV28,TRBD2,TRBJ2-1,.,CASSLSLGGPRNEQFF,TGTGCCAGCAGTTTGTCCCTGGGAGGGCCGAGAAATGAGCAGTTCTTC